This TCR beta chain was found in a study of monozygotic twins with inflammatory bowel disease. TCRdb processed the 5' RACE reads again and assigns one entry to each CDR3 protein, with no DNA. Here the sample table reports approximately 400,000 distinct CDR3 sequences. Germline assignment: CDR1 SQVTM and CDR2 ANQGSEA. CDR3 length: 13 amino acids. The V gene is TRBV29-1, the J gene TRBJ1-6. This sequence was found in a human donor with ulcerative colitis or Crohn's disease, or a healthy co-twin of an affected twin (not recorded which). The material sequenced was blood. Here the CDR3 reads CSVREGNLGSLHF. The whole variable domain, remainder taken from reference TRBV29-1 and TRBJ1-6, is SAVISQKPSRDICQRGTSLTIQCQVDSQVTMMFWYRQQPGQSLTLIATANQGSEATYESGFVIDKFPISRPNLTFSTLTVSNMSPEDSSIYLCSVREGNLGSLHFGNGTRLTVT.